The 26 T cell receptor beta chains listed next were all sequenced from one sample in a study of blood T cell repertoires in COVID-19. TCRdb's table, derived via immunoSEQ multiplex PCR, lists solely in-frame clones and lacks some. Among some 350,000 clones, about 87% were seen once, and the ten largest hold about 5%. The material sequenced was PBMCs or T cells enriched from blood (not recorded which). Source of these receptors: a man aged 30 to 39 who had recovered from COVID-19.

The V and J genes are TRBV5-4 and TRBJ2-1; 9 positions match TRBD1. The CDR3 runs to 15 residues. With 4 bases clipped from V and 1 base from J, the junction kept 3 bases outside the gene matches. Looked up from germline, CDR1 is SGHNT and CDR2 is YYREEE (reference sequence). CDR3 sequence (DNA): TGTGCCAGCAGCGAGGGACAGGGATCCTACAATGAGCAGTTCTTC. This gives the protein CASSEGQGSYNEQFF.

The gene calls are TRBV6-5 and TRBJ2-3, with TRBD2 identical over 8 bases. This CDR3 comprises 13 residues. The V and J ends lost 6 bases and 3 bases, in that order; junction bases with no gene match: 2. The germline V gene has CDR1 MNHEY and CDR2 SVGAGI. CDR3 in DNA: TGTGCCAGCAGACTAGCGGTAACAGATACGCAGTATTTT. It is translated as CASRLAVTDTQYF.

The chain is built from TRBV5-1 and TRBJ2-5; 9 bases are a match to TRBD2. The CDR3 length is 17 residues. Germline loops: CDR1 SGHRS, CDR2 YFSETQ. V was pared by 0 bases and J by 0 bases, with 6 bases of the junction left unmatched. CDR3 nucleotides: TGCGCCAGCAGCTTGGCTCTAGCGGGGCCTAACCAAGAGACCCAGTACTTC. Translation: CASSLALAGPNQETQYF.

The chain is built from TRBV24-1 and TRBJ1-2, with unresolved D. V was pared by 2 bases and J by 3 bases, with 6 bases between. The CDR3 runs to 13 residues. Germline loops: CDR1 KGHDR, CDR2 SFDVKD. CDR3 nucleotides: TGTGCCACCAGTGATTCCGGGTACTATGGCTACACCTTC. It yields the protein CATSDSGYYGYTF.

This rearrangement joins TRBV6-4 to TRBJ2-2; D gene uncertain. The CDR3 spans 14 residues. CDR1 and CDR2 (germline): MRHNA, SNTAGT. With 5 bases removed from V and 0 bases from J, the gap between germline ends came to 7 bases. CDR3 sequence reads: CASSQQPNTGELFF. In DNA, the CDR3 is TGTGCCAGCAGTCAACAGCCGAACACCGGGGAGCTGTTTTTT.

CDR3 nucleotide sequence: TGTGCCAGCAGAGTGCTCCCAGGGCACTACGAGCAGTACTTC. This encodes CASRVLPGHYEQYF. This chain connects TRBV28 to TRBJ2-7, with D possibly matching TRBD1 (5 bases). V lost 6 bases, J lost 3 bases, and 15 bases lay in between. The CDR3 is 14 amino acids. CDR1 and CDR2 from the germline V gene are MDHEN and SYDVKM.

The chain joins TRBV24-1 to TRBJ2-1; TRBD1 matches 10 bases. CDR3 length: 16 residues. Germline trimming cut 3 bases from V and 6 bases from J; bases unmatched to any gene: 7. In germline, CDR1 is KGHDR, CDR2 SFDVKD. CDR3 in amino acids: CATSDETGGGLNEQFF. CDR3 DNA sequence: TGTGCCACCAGTGATGAGACAGGGGGCGGCCTCAATGAGCAGTTCTTC.

This clone was seen a single time. This rearrangement joins TRBV4-1 to TRBJ2-7; 11 bases are a match to TRBD2. Per germline, CDR1 MGHRA and CDR2 YSYEKL. The CDR3 runs 15 residues. Losses at the gene ends were 0 bases for V and 11 bases for J; bases not matched to a gene: 9. The CDR3 loop reads CASSQESMTSGTKYF. As DNA, the CDR3 is TGCGCCAGCAGCCAAGAATCAATGACTAGCGGGACCAAGTACTTC.

The chain combines TRBV10-2 with TRBJ2-7, with 11 bases that match TRBD2. CDR1 and CDR2 from the germline V gene are WSHSY and SAAADI. The trim removed 5 bases at V and 11 bases at J, leaving 8 bases unmatched. CDR3 size: 13 residues. CDR3 DNA sequence: TGCGCCAGCAGTTTAAGACTAGCGGGGTTGGAGTACTTC. Its translation: CASSLRLAGLEYF.

The CDR3 coding sequence is TGTGCCAGCAGTCCATTCTACGAGCAGTACTTC. This sequence encodes CASSPFYEQYF. This chain joins TRBV6-5 and TRBJ2-7; the D is unclear. Germline CDR1 is MNHEY and CDR2 is SVGAGI. The germline V and J ends were trimmed by 5 bases and 3 bases, with 5 bases remaining between them. The CDR3 covers 11 residues.

The chain recombines TRBV13 with TRBJ1-6; a weak D match, TRBD1 (6 bases). V was clipped by 0 bases and J by 0 bases, with 6 bases between them. Germline V gene data show CDR1 as PRHDT and CDR2 as FYEKMQ (reference sequence). The CDR3 totals 16 residues. The CDR3 DNA reads TGTGCCAGCAGCTTAGGCAGGGGCTCCTATAATTCACCCCTCCACTTT. Amino acid sequence: CASSLGRGSYNSPLHF.

The V call is TRBV27, the J call TRBJ1-5; 8 positions agree with TRBD1. Per the germline V gene, CDR1 is MNHEY and CDR2 is SMNVEV (reference sequence). The CDR3 length is 15 residues. V shed 3 bases, J shed 3 bases, and the junction held 4 bases outside the gene matches. CDR3 bases: TGTGCCAGCAGTTTTACAGGGGGGTACAATCAGCCCCAGCATTTT. Its translation: CASSFTGGYNQPQHF.

This chain joins TRBV10-3 and TRBJ1-3, with a possible D match to TRBD1 (6 bases). The CDR3 runs to 15 residues. Trimming shortened V by 7 bases and J by 0 bases, and 13 bases separated the two germline ends. Germline V gene data show CDR1 as ENHRY and CDR2 as SYGVKD. The CDR3 loop is CAITGRDTSGNTIYF. CDR3 DNA sequence: TGTGCCATCACGGGTAGGGACACCTCTGGAAACACCATATATTTT.

This sequence joins TRBV3-1 (or the pseudogene TRBV3-2) and TRBJ2-3; 11 nucleotides line up with TRBD2. V shed 5 bases, J shed 8 bases, and the junction held 12 bases outside the gene matches. The CDR3 runs to 16 residues. In germline, CDR1 is LGHDT, CDR2 YNNKEL (reference sequence). CDR3 loop: CASSFLAGGRPGTQYF. DNA of the CDR3: TGTGCCAGCAGCTTTCTAGCGGGGGGCAGGCCGGGTACGCAGTATTTT.

This clone was seen a few times. J is TRBJ1-1 and V is TRBV15, with TRBD1 identical over 7 bases. Germline CDR1 reads LNHNV; CDR2 reads YYDKDF (reference sequence). This CDR3 region has 18 residues. V lost 5 bases and J lost 4; bases outside the gene matches: 19. This chain's CDR3 is CATSGILQGSLSRTEAFF. CDR3 DNA: TGTGCCACCAGCGGGATACTACAGGGGAGTCTTTCTCGCACTGAAGCTTTCTTT.

The CDR3 protein is CASSRYRGSTNEKLFF. The DNA of the CDR3 is TGTGCCAGCAGCCGATACAGGGGATCAACTAATGAAAAACTGTTTTTT. The chain uses TRBV5-6 and TRBJ1-4, with 7 bases matching TRBD1. The trim removed 4 bases at V and 0 bases at J, leaving 6 bases unmatched. Germline V lookup: CDR1 SGHDT, CDR2 YYEEEE. The CDR3 is 16 residues long.

The chain employs TRBV2 and TRBJ2-3, with TRBD1 matching 7 bases. V lost 8 bases to trimming and J lost 11 bases; unmatched junction nucleotides: 10. Looked up from germline, CDR1 is SNHLY and CDR2 is FYNNEI. The CDR3 is 12 residues long. In nucleotides, the CDR3 is TGTGCCAGCGCAACAAGGGGGCGAGGGCAGTATTTT. Amino acids: CASATRGRGQYF.

V is TRBV4-2 and J is TRBJ1-1; 8 bases align to TRBD1. The CDR3 totals 15 residues. Germline V lookup: CDR1 LGHNA, CDR2 YNFKEQ. Losses at the gene ends were 0 bases for V and 6 bases for J; bases not matched to a gene: 6. CDR3 DNA: TGTGCCAGCAGCCAAGATCGGACAGGGCGGGCTGAAGCTTTCTTT. Translating gives CASSQDRTGRAEAFF.

V is TRBV4-1 and J is TRBJ2-3, with D unclear. The germline V gene has CDR1 MGHRA and CDR2 YSYEKL. The CDR3 contains 16 residues. V lost 1 base and J 0 bases, leaving 11 bases between the germline ends. The CDR3 reads CASSQAWSGSTDTQYF. In DNA, the CDR3 is TGCGCCAGCAGCCAAGCTTGGTCAGGCAGCACAGATACGCAGTATTTT.

This rearrangement joins TRBV19 to TRBJ1-2; D gene ambiguous. V was pared by 7 bases and J by 6 bases, with 27 bases between. The CDR3 has 17 amino acids. In germline, CDR1 is LNHDA, CDR2 SQIVND (reference sequence). The CDR3 reads CASTIRPGDPLNHGYTF. The DNA of the CDR3 is TGTGCCAGTACTATCCGCCCCGGGGATCCACTCAACCATGGCTACACCTTC. Together with reference TRBV19 and TRBJ1-2, the CDR3 gives the full variable domain: DGGITQSPKYLFRKEGQNVTLSCEQNLNHDAMYWYRQDPGQGLRLIYYSQIVNDFQKGDIAEGYSVSREKKESFPLTVTSAQKNPTAFYLCASTIRPGDPLNHGYTFGSGTRLTVV.

The V call is TRBV19, the J call TRBJ2-2; no clear D. The germline V and J ends were trimmed by 6 bases and 4 bases, with 9 bases remaining between them. Germline V gene lookup returns CDR1 LNHDA and CDR2 SQIVND (reference sequence). The CDR3 length is 13 residues. The CDR3 sequence: CASSELLTGELFF. CDR3 DNA sequence: TGTGCCAGTAGCGAACTTCTCACCGGGGAGCTGTTTTTT.

The chain uses TRBV5-6 and TRBJ2-5; TRBD1 might be the D (6 bases). This CDR3 has 13 amino acids. The germline gives CDR1 SGHDT, CDR2 YYEEEE. The ends were cut back, 5 bases at V and 5 bases at J, with 13 bases in the middle. CDR3 sequence: CASRRQVGETQYF. In nucleotides, the CDR3 is TGTGCCAGCAGGCGACAGGTAGGGGAGACCCAGTACTTC.

The rearrangement links TRBV28 to TRBJ1-1; a weak D match, TRBD1 (6 bases). Trimming removed 7 bases from V and 5 bases from J, with 11 bases in between. From germline, CDR1 is MDHEN and CDR2 SYDVKM. This CDR3 is built from 12 residues. The DNA for the CDR3 is TGTGCCAGCAATAAACAGGGTACTGAAGCTTTCTTT. Protein product: CASNKQGTEAFF.

The V call is TRBV12-3 or TRBV12-4, the J call TRBJ2-7, with TRBD1 matching over 9 bases. J lost 4 bases, V lost 6 bases, and 4 bases had no gene match. There are 13 residues in the CDR3. The CDR3 DNA follows: TGTGCCAGCAGAAGGACAGGGGTGTACGAGCAGTACTTC. Translation gives CASRRTGVYEQYF.

V usage is TRBV19 and J usage is TRBJ2-7, with 10 bases that match TRBD1. The J segment lost 7 bases and the V segment lost 1 base, leaving 4 bases of the junction unmatched. The V gene's germline CDR1 is LNHDA and CDR2 SQIVND (reference sequence). The CDR3 contains 14 residues. CDR3 sequence reads: CASSIADRGQEQYF. The CDR3 DNA reads TGTGCCAGTAGTATAGCTGACAGGGGGCAAGAGCAGTACTTC.

Only a few counts were recorded for this clone. V usage is TRBV19 and J usage is TRBJ1-1; perhaps TRBD1 as D (5 bases). The germline V gene encodes CDR1 LNHDA and CDR2 SQIVND (reference sequence). Trimming stripped 1 base from V and 1 base from J, with 10 bases between. The CDR3 runs to 15 residues. CDR3 sequence: CASSIVGRANTEAFF. In DNA, the CDR3 is TGTGCCAGTAGTATAGTGGGGCGAGCGAACACTGAAGCTTTCTTT.